This entry concerns a single TCR beta chain. This record belongs to a study of blood T cell repertoires in COVID-19. The study assigned cohorts using participant-reported clinical history. Authors' data handling: Using reference gene primer amplification, nucleated cell counts were estimated. Sequencing was performed with immunoSEQ multiplex PCR; in TCRdb, only in-frame clones are kept and a portion is missing. For V, J and clone size, that table is used; D and trimming come from the DNA. The sample yields approximately 160,000 clones, approximately 79% seen once. The CDR3 loop spans 12 amino acids. Germline trimming cut 10 bases from V and 4 bases from J; bases unmatched to any gene: 7. Germline CDR1 is ENHRY and CDR2 is SYGVKD.

Sequencing used PBMCs or T cells enriched from blood (not recorded which). The J gene is TRBJ2-7, the V gene TRBV10-3, with 7 positions matching TRBD1. The sequence was collected from a man aged 50 to 60 who had recovered from COVID-19. The CDR3 coding sequence is TGTGCCACCGGGACAGACATATACGAGCAGTACTTC. This codes for CATGTDIYEQYF.